The entry that follows covers one T cell receptor (beta chain) sequence. This CDR3 has 15 amino acids. The ends lost 5 bases at V and 2 bases at J; junction bases unmatched: 5. Germline loops: CDR1 SEHNR, CDR2 FQNEAQ (reference sequence). This entry comes from a study of blood T cell repertoires in COVID-19. The overall study: COVID-19 samples from acute and convalescent phases originated in the United States, Italy and Spain. T cells, B-cell-depleted T cells, or PBMCs provided the cDNA or gDNA that served as material.

Authors' data handling: Cell counts per sample came from amplifying reference gene primers. TCRdb's table, derived via immunoSEQ multiplex PCR, lists solely in-frame clones and lacks some. V and J calls and clone size are as listed in that table; D and trimming were resolved from the DNA. The sample includes over 200,000 clones, roughly 84% seen only once; the top ten take over 15%. The rearrangement links TRBV7-9 to TRBJ1-5; 8 positions match TRBD1. This receptor was identified in a woman older than 75 with active or convalescent COVID-19. Input material: peripheral blood. CDR3 DNA sequence: TGTGCCAGCAGCCCGCCAGGGGGCGGCAATCAGCCCCAGCATTTT. Translated, it gives CASSPPGGGNQPQHF.